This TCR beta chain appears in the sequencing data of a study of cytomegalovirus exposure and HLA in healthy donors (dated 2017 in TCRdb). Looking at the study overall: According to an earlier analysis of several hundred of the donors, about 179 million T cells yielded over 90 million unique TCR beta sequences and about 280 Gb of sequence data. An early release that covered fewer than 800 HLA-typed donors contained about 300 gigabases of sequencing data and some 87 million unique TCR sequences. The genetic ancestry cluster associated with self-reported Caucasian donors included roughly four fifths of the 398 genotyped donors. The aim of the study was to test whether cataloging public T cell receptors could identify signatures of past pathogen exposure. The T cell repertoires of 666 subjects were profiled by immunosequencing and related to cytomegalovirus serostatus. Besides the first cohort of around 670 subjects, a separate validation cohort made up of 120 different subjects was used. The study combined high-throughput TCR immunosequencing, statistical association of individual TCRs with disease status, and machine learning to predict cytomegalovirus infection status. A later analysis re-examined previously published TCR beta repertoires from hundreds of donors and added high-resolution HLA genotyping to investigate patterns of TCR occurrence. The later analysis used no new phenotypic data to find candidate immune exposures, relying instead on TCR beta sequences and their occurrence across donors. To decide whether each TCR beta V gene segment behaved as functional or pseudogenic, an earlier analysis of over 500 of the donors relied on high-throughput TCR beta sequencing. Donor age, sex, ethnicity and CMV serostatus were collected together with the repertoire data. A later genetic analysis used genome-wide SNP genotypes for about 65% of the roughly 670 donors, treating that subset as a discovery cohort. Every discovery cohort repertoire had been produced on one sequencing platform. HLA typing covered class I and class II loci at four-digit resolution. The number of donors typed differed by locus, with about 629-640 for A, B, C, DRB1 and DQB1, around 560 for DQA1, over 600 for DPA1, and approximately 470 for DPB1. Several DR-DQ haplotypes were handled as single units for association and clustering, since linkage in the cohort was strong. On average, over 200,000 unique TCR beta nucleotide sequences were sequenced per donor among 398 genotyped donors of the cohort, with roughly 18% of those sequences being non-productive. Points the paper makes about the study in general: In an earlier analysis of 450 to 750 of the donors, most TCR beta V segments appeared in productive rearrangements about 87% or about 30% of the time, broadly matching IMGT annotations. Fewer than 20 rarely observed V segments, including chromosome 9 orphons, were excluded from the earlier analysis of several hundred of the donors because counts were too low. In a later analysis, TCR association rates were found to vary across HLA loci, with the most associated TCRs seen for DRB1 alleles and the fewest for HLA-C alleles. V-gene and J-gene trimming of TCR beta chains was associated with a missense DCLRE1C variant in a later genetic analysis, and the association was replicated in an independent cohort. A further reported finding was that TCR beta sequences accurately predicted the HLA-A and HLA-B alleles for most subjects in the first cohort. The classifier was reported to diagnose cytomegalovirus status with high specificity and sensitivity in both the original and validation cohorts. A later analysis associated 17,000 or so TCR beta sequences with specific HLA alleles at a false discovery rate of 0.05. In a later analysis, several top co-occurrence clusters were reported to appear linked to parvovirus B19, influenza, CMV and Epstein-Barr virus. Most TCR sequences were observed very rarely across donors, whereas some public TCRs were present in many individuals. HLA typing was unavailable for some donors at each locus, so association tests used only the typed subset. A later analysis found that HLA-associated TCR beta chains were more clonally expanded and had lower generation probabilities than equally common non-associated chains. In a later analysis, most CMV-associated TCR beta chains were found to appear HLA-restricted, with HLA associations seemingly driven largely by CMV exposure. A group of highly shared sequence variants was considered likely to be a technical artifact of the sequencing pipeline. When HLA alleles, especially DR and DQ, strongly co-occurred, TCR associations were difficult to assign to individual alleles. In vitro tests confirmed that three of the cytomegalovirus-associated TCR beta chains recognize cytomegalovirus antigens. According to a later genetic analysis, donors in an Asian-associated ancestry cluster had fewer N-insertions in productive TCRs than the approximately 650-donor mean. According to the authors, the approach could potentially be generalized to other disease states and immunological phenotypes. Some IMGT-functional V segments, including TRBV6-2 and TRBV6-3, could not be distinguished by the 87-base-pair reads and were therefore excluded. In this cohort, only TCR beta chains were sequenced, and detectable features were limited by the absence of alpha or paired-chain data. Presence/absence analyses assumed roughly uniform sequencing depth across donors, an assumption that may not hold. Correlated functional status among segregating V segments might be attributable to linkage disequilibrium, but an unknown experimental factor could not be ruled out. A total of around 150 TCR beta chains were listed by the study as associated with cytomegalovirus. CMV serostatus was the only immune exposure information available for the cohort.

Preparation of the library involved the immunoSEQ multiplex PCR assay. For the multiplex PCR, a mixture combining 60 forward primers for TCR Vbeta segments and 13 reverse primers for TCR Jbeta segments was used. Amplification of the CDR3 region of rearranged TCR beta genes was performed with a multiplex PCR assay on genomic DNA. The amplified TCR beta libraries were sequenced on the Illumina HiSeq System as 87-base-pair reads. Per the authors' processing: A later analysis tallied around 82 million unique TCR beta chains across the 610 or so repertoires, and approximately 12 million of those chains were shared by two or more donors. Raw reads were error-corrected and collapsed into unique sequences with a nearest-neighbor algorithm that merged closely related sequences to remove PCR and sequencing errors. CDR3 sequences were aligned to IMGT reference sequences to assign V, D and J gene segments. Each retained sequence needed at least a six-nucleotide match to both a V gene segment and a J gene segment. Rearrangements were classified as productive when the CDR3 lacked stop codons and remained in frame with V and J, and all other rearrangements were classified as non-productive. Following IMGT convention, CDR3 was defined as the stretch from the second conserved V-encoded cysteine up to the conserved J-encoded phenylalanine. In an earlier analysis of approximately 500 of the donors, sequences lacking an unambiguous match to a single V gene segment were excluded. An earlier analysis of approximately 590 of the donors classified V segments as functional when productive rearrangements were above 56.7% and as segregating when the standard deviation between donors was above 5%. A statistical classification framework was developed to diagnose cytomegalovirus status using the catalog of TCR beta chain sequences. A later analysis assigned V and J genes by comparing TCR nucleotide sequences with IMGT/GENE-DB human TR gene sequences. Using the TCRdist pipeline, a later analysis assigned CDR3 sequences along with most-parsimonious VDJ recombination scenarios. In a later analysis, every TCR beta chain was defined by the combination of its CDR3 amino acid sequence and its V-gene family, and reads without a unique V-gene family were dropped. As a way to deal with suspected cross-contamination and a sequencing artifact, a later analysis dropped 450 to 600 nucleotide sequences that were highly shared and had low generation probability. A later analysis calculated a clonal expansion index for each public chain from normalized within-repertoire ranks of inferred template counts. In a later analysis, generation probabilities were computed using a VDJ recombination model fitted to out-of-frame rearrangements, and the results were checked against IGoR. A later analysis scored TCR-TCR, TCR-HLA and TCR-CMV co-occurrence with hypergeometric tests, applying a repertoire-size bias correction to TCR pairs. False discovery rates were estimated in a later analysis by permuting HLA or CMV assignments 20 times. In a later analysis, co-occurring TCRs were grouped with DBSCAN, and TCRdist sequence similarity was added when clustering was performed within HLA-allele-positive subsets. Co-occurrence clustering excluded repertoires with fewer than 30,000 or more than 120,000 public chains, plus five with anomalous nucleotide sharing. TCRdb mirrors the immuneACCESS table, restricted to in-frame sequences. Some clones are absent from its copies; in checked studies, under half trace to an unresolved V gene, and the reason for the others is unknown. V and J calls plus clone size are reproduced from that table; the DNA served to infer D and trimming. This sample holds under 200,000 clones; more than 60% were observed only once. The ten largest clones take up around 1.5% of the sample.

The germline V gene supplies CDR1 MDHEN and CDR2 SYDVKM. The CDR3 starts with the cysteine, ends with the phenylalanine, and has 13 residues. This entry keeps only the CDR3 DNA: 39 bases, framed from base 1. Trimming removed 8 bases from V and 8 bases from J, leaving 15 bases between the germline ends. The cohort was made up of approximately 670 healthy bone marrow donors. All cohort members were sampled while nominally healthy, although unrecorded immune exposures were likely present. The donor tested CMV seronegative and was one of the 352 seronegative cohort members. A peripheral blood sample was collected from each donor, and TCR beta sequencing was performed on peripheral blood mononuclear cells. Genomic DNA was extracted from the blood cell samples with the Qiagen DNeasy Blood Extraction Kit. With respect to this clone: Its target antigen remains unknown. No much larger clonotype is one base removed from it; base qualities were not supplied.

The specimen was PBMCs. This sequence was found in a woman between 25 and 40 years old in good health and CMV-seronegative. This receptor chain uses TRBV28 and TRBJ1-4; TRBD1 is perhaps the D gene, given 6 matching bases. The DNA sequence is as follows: TGTGCCAGCCGCAAAGGGGGGGACGAAAAACTGTTTTTT. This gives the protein CASRKGGDEKLFF.